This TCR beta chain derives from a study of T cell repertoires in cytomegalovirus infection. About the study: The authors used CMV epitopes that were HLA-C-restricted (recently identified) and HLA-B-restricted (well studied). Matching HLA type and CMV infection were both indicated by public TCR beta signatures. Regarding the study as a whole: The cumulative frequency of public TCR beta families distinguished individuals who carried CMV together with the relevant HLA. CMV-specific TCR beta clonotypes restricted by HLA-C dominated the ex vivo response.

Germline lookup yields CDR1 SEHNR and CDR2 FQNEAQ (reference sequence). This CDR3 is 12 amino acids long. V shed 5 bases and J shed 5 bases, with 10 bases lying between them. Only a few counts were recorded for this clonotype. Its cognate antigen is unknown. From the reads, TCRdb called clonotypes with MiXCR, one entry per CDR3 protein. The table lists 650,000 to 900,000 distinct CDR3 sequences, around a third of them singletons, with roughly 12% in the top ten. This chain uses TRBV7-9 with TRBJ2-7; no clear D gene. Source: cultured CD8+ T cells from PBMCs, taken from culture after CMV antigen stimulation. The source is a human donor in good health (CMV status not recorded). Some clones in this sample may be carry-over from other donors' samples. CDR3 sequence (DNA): TGTGCCAGCAGCCCGGACGGCAACGAGCAGTACTTC. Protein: CASSPDGNEQYF.